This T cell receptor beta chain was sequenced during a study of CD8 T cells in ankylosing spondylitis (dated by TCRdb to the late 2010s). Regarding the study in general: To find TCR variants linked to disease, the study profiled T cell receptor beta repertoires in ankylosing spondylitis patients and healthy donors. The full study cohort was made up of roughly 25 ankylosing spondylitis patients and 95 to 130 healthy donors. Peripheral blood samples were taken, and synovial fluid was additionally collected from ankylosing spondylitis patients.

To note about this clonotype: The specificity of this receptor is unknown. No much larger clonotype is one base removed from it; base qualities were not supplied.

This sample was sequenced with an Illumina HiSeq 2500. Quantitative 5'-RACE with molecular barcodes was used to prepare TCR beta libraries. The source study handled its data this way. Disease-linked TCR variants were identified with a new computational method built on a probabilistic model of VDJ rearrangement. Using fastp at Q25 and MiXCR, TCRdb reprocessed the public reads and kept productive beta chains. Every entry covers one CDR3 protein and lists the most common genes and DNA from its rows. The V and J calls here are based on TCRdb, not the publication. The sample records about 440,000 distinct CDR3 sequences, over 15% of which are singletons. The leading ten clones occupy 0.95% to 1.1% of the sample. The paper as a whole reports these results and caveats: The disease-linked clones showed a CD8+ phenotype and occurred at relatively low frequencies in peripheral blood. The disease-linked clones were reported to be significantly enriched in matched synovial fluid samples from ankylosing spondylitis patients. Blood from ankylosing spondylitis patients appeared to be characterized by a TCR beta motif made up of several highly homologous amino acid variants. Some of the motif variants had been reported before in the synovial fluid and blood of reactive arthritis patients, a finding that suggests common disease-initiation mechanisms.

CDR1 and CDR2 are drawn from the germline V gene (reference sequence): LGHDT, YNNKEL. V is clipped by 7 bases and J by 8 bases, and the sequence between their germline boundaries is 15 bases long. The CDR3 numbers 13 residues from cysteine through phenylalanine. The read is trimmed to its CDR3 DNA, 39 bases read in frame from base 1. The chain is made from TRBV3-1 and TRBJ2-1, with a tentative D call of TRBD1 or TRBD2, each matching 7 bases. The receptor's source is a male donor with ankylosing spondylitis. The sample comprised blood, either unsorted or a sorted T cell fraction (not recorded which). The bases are TGTGCCAGCACCCAGCGGGGACAGCATGAGCAGTTCTTC. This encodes CASTQRGQHEQFF.